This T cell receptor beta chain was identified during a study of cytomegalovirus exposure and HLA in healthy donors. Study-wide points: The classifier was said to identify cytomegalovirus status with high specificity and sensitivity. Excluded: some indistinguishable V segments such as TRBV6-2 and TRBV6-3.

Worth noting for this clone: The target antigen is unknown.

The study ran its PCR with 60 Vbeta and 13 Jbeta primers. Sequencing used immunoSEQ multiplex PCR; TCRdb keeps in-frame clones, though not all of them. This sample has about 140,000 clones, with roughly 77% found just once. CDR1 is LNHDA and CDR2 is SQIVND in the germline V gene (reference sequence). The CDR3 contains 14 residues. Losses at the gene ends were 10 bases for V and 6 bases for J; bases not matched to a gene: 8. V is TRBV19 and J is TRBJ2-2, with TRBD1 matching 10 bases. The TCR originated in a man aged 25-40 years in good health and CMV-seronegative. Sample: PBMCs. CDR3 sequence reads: CATDSGTGAGELFF. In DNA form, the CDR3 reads TGTGCCACTGACTCCGGGACAGGGGCCGGGGAGCTGTTTTTT.